The clone carrying this T cell receptor beta chain was seen at least ten times. The antigen is undetermined. Drawing of peripheral blood yielded 7.5 to 10 milliliters from each donor. These data originate in a study of blood T cells in healthy people across ages. PCR was performed a second time for about 6 to 12 cycles using a sample-barcoded 5' primer and a J-beta primer mix. There were at least 3 million CDR3-containing paired-end reads obtained from each sample. TCRdb re-derived calls from the 5' RACE reads in MiXCR, one entry per CDR3 protein. Of roughly 800,000 distinct CDR3 sequences listed, around 36% were seen once; the top ten hold around 13%. Overall study results and limits: Unsorted PBMCs ruled out conclusive naive versus antigen-experienced comparison.

The origin of this receptor is a man aged 18-30 years in good health. The material sequenced was blood.

The CDR3, as DNA: TGCAGTGCTAGAGATTTTGGAGGCAACACCTACTACGAGCAGTACTTC. Its protein product is CSARDFGGNTYYEQYF. The chain carries TRBV20-1 and TRBJ2-7; TRBD2 is a possible D gene (5 bases). CDR1 DFQATT and CDR2 SNEGSKA come from the germline V gene (reference sequence). This CDR3 is 16 amino acids long. Trimming removed 0 bases from V and 3 bases from J, with 18 bases in between.